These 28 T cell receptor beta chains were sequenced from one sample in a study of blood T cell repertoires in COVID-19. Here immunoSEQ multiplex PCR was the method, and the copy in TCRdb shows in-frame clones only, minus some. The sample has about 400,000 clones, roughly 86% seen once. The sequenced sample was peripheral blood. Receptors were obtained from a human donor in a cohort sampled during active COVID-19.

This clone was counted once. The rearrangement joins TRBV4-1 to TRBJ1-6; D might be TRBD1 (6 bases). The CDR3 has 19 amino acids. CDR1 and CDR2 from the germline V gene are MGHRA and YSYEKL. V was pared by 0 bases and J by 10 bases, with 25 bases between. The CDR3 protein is CASSQEGFGNTQGNSPLHF. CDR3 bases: TGCGCCAGCAGCCAAGAGGGTTTTGGCAATACACAGGGAAACTCACCCCTCCACTTT.

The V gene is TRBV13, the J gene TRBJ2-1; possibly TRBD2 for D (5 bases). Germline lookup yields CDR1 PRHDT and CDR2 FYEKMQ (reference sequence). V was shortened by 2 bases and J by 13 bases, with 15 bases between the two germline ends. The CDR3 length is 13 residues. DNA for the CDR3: TGTGCCAGCAGCTTAAATGGGGAGAAGGCCCAGTTCTTC. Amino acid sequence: CASSLNGEKAQFF.

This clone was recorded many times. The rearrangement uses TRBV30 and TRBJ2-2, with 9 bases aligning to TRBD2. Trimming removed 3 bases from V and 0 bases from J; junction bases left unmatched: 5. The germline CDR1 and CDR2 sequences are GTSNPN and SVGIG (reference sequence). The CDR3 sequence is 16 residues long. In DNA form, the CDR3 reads TGTGCCTGGAGAGCCGGACTAGCGTCGAACACCGGGGAGCTGTTTTTT. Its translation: CAWRAGLASNTGELFF. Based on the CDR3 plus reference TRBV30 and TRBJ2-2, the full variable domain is SQTIHQWPATLVQPVGSPLSLECTVEGTSNPNLYWYRQAAGRGLQLLFYSVGIGQISSEVPQNLSASRPQDRQFILSSKKLLLSDSGFYLCAWRAGLASNTGELFFGEGSRLTVL.

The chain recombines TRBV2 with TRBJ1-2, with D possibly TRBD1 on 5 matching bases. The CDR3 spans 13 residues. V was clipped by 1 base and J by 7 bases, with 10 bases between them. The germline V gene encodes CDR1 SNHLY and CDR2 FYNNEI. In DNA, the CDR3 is TGTGCCAGCAGTGAAGGACAGTTCGCTGGCTACACCTTC. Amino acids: CASSEGQFAGYTF.

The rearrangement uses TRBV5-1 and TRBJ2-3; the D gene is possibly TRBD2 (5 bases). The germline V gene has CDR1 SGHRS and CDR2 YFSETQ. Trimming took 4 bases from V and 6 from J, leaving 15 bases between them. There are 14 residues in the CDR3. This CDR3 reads CASSPGLGHDTQYF. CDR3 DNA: TGCGCCAGCAGCCCTGGACTCGGTCACGATACGCAGTATTTT. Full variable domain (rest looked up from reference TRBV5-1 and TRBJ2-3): KAGVTQTPRYLIKTRGQQVTLSCSPISGHRSVSWYQQTPGQGLQFLFEYFSETQRNKGNFPGRFSGRQFSNSRSEMNVSTLELGDSALYLCASSPGLGHDTQYFGPGTRLTVL.

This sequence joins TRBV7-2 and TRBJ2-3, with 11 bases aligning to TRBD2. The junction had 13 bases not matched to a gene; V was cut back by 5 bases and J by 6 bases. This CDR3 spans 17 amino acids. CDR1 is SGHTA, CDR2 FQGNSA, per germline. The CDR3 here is CASSPRGTSGIPDTQYF. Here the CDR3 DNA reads TGTGCCAGCAGCCCCAGGGGGACTAGCGGTATCCCCGATACGCAGTATTTT.

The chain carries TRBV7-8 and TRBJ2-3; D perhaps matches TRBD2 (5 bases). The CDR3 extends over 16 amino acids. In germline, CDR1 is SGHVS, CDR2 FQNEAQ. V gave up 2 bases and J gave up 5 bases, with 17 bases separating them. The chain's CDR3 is CASSLPGPLAGDTQYF. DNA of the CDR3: TGTGCCAGCAGCTTACCCGGCCCCCTGGCGGGAGATACGCAGTATTTT.

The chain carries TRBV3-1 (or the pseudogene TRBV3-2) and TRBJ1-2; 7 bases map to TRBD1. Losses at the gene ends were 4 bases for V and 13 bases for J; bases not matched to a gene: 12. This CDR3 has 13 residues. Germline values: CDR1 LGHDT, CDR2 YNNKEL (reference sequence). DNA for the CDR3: TGTGCCAGCAGCCCACCGGGACAGAGGAACCCCACCTTC. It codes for CASSPPGQRNPTF.

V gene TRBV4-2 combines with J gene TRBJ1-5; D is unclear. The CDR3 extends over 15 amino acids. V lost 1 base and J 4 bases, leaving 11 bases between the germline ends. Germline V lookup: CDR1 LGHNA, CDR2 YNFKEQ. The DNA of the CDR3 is TGTGCCAGCAGCCAAGCACTGCCCCTAAATCAGCCCCAGCATTTT. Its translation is CASSQALPLNQPQHF.

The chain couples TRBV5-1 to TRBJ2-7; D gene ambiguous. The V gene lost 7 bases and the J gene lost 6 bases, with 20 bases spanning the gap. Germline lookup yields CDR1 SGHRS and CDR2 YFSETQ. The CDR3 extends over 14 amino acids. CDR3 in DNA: TGCGCCAGCCGTCTTCCGGGTACCTCCGGCGAGCAGTACTTC. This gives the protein CASRLPGTSGEQYF.

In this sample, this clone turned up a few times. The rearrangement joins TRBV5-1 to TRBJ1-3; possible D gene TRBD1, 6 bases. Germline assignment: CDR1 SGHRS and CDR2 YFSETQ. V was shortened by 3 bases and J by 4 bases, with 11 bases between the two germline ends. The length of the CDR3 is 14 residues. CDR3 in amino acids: CASSSGQHGNTIYF. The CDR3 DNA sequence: TGCGCCAGCAGCTCCGGACAGCACGGAAACACCATATATTTT.

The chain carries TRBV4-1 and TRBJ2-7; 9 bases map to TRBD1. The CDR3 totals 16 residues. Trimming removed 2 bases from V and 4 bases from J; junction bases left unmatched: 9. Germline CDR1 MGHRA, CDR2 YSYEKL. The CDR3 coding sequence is TGCGCCAGCAGCCAAAGGGGGACAGGGCCCCAGTACGAGCAGTACTTC. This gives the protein CASSQRGTGPQYEQYF.

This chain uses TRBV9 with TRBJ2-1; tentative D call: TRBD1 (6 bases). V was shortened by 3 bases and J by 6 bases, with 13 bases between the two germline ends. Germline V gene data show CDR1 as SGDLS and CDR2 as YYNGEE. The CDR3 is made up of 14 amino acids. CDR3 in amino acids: CASSEAGVSNEQFF. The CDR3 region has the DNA TGTGCCAGCAGCGAGGCAGGGGTGTCCAATGAGCAGTTCTTC.

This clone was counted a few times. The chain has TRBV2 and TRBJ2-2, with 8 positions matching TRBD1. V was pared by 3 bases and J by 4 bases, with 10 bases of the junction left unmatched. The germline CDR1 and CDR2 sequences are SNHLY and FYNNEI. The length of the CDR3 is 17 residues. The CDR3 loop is CASSEGQVNIITGELFF. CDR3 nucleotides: TGTGCCAGCAGTGAGGGACAGGTTAATATTATCACCGGGGAGCTGTTTTTT.

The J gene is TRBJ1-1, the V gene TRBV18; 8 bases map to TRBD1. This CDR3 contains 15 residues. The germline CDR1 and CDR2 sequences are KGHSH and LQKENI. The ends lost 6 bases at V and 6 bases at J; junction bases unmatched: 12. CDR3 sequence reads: CASSFPGQGSPEAFF. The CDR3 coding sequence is TGTGCCAGCTCGTTCCCCGGACAGGGTTCCCCTGAAGCTTTCTTT. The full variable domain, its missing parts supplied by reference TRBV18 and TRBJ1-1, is NAGVMQNPRHLVRRRGQEARLRCSPMKGHSHVYWYRQLPEEGLKFMVYLQKENIIDESGMPKERFSAEFPKEGPSILRIQQVVRGDSAAYFCASSFPGQGSPEAFFGQGTRLTVV.

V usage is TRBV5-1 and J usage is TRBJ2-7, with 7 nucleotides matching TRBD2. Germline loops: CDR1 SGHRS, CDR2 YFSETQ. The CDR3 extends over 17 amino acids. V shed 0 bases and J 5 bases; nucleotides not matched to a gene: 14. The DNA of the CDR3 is TGCGCCAGCAGCTTGGAGGTGCGCGGCGGGAGTCCCAACGAGCAGTACTTC. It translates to CASSLEVRGGSPNEQYF. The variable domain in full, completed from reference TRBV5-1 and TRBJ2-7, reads KAGVTQTPRYLIKTRGQQVTLSCSPISGHRSVSWYQQTPGQGLQFLFEYFSETQRNKGNFPGRFSGRQFSNSRSEMNVSTLELGDSALYLCASSLEVRGGSPNEQYFGPGTRLTVT.

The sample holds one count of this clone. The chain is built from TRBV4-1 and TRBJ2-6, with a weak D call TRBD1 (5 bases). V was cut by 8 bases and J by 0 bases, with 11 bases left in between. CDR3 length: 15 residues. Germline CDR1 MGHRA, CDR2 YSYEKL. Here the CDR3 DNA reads TGCGCCAGCGGCGGACACTTCTCTGGGGCCAACGTCCTGACTTTC. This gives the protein CASGGHFSGANVLTF.

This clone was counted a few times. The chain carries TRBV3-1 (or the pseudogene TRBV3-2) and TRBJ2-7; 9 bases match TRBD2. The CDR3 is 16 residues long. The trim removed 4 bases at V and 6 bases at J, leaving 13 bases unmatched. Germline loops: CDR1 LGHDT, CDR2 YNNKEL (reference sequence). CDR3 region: CASSPGASGIFTEQYF. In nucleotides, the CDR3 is TGTGCCAGCAGCCCGGGGGCTAGCGGGATTTTCACCGAGCAGTACTTC.

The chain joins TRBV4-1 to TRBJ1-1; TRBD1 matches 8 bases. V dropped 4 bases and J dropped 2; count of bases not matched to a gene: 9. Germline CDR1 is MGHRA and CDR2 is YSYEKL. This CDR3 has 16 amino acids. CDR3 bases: TGCGCCAGCAGCCCCCCGGCCGGGACAGGAAACACTGAAGCTTTCTTT. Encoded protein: CASSPPAGTGNTEAFF.

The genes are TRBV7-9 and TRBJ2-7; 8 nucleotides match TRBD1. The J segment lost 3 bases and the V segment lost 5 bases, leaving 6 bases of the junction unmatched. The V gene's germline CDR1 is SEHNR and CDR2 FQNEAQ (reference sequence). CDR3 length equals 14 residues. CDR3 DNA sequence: TGTGCCAGCAGCCCGAGGGGGACAGGCTACGAGCAGTACTTC. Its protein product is CASSPRGTGYEQYF.

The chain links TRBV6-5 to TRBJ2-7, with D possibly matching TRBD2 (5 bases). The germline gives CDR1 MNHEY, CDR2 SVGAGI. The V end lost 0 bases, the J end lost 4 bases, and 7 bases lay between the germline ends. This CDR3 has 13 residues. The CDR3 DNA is TGTGCCAGCAGTTACTCGAGGGCGTACGAGCAGTACTTC. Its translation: CASSYSRAYEQYF.

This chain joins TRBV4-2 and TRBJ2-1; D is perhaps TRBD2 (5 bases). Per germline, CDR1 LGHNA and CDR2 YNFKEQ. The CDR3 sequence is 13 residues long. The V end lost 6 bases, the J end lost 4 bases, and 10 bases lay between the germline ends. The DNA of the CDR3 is TGTGCCAGCAGTGAAACTAGGTACAATGAGCAGTTCTTC. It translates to CASSETRYNEQFF.

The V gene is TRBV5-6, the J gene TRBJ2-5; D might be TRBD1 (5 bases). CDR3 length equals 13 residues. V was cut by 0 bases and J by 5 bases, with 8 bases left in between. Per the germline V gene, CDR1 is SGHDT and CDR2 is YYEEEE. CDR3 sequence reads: CASSLVGVETQYF. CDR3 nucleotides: TGTGCCAGCAGCTTGGTAGGGGTTGAGACCCAGTACTTC.

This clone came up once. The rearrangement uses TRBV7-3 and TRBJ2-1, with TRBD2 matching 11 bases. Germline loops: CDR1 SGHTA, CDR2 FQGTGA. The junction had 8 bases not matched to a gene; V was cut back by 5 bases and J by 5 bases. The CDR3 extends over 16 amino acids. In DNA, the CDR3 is TGTGCCAGCAGCCCCGGCCTAGCGGGGGGTAACAATGAGCAGTTCTTC. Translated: CASSPGLAGGNNEQFF. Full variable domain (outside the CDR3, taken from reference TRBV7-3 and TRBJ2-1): GAGVSQTPSNKVTEKGKYVELRCDPISGHTALYWYRQSLGQGPEFLIYFQGTGAADDSGLPNDRFFAVRPEGSVSTLKIQRTERGDSAVYLCASSPGLAGGNNEQFFGPGTRLTVL.

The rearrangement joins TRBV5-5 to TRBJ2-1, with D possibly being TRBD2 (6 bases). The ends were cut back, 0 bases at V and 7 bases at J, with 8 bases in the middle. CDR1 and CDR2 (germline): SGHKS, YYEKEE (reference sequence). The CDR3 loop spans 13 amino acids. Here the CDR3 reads CASSLGRENEQFF. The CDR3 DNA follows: TGTGCCAGCAGCTTGGGGAGGGAGAATGAGCAGTTCTTC.

Here the CDR3 reads CASSHSGPPGETQYF. CDR3 bases: TGTGCCAGCAGCCACAGCGGGCCTCCTGGAGAGACCCAGTACTTC. V is TRBV3-1 (or the pseudogene TRBV3-2) and J is TRBJ2-5, with D possibly being TRBD2 (6 bases). Germline-derived CDR1 and CDR2 are LGHDT and YNNKEL (reference sequence). V was shortened by 3 bases and J by 4 bases, with 15 bases between the two germline ends. CDR3 length equals 15 residues.

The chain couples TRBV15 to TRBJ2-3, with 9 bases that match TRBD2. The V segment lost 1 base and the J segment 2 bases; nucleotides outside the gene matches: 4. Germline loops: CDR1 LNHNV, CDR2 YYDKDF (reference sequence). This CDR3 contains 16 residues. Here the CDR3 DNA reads TGTGCCACCAGCAGAGGGCTAGCGGGACTCACAGATACGCAGTATTTT. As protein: CATSRGLAGLTDTQYF.

CDR3 DNA: TGTGCCAGCAGCCAAGACCCAATAGCGGGAGGGTACAATGAGCAGTTCTTC. Residues: CASSQDPIAGGYNEQFF. The rearrangement uses TRBV3-1 (or the pseudogene TRBV3-2) and TRBJ2-1; 11 nucleotides align to TRBD2. The trim removed 0 bases at V and 4 bases at J, leaving 5 bases unmatched. The germline CDR1 and CDR2 sequences are LGHDT and YNNKEL (reference sequence). This CDR3 has 17 amino acids.